This TCR beta chain is from a study of blood T cell repertoires in COVID-19. The CDR3 has 16 residues. Trimming shortened V by 0 bases and J by 3 bases, and 14 bases separated the two germline ends. The germline V gene has CDR1 MNHEY and CDR2 SVGAGI. Per the study methods: The authors estimated nucleated cell counts from reference gene primer amplification. Measured with immunoSEQ multiplex PCR; TCRdb has only the in-frame clones, and not every one. D and trimming come from the DNA, and the V and J calls and clone size come from that table. The data hold 97,000 or so clones, with about 81% observed a single time.

The material sequenced was peripheral blood. The clonotype originates from a man older than 75 with acute or convalescent COVID-19. V usage is TRBV6-5 and J usage is TRBJ1-1; D uncertain. CDR3 loop: CASSYSTQRRYTEAFF. In DNA, the CDR3 is TGTGCCAGCAGTTACTCGACTCAAAGAAGGTACACTGAAGCTTTCTTT.